This TCR beta chain was captured by sequencing in a study of shared clonotypes between healthy human individuals. Overall study context: CD4 naive and CD4 memory each took three plates per donor, while CD8 naive took two and CD8 memory one. The study, taken as a whole, reports: When compared with the clonotypes that were shared by all four sorted-subset donors, the non-shared clonotypes turned out to have lower generation probabilities. Inspection by rarefaction showed sorted-subset sequencing to be incomplete despite large depth.

In replicate PCRs of sorted subsets, roughly 200 ng DNA, approximately 30,000 T cell genomes, was used. Sequencing was performed with immunoSEQ multiplex PCR; in TCRdb, only in-frame clones are kept and a portion is missing. The sample has about 2.4 million clones, around nine tenths seen once. From germline, CDR1 is SGHRS and CDR2 YFSETQ. This CDR3 is 15 amino acids long. Trimming took off 0 bases at V and 5 bases at J, with 12 bases between the two ends. On this clone itself: Its antigen is not identified.

The V and J genes are TRBV5-1 and TRBJ2-1; D not resolved. The source is a man aged 18 to 29 in good health. Sequencing was carried out using naive CD4+ T cells sorted from blood. Subset noted: CD45RA+ positively selected. The chain's CDR3 is CASSLGSGSHNEQFF. As DNA, the CDR3 is TGCGCCAGCAGCTTGGGGTCTGGGTCCCACAATGAGCAGTTCTTC.